Listed below are T cell receptor beta chains from one sample, sequenced in a study of cytomegalovirus exposure and HLA in healthy donors. TCRdb's copy holds only in-frame clones and misses some; the assay was immunoSEQ multiplex PCR. Here the sample spans around 200,000 clones, 80% to 90% being singletons. Sequenced material: PBMCs. The receptors originated from a girl aged 2-10 years in good health and CMV-seropositive. Each CDR3 is given without its conserved first and last residue.

cdr3_aa | cdr3_length | v_call
ATSRDRGTDTQY | 12 | TRBV15
ASSPQPNYGYT | 11 | TRBV6-1
ASSTVGVTETQY | 12 | TRBV5-6
ASSYSYERTGGGYT | 14 | TRBV6-5
ASSSARTSGRGLPTGELF | 18 | TRBV13
ASSYGTGGYEQY | 12 | TRBV5-6
ASTSGSDTDTQY | 12 | TRBV7-3
ASSREWNIAEAF | 12 | TRBV5-5
ASSQVGGGWTDTQY | 14 | TRBV4-2
AWMYSGSTYEQY | 12 | TRBV30
ASSATSGGYNEQF | 13 | TRBV7-9
ASSPGTGMSREGYT | 14 | TRBV11-2
ASSTEGYNEQF | 11 | TRBV19
ASSVNEQDNSPLH | 13 | TRBV9
ASSSVTASSYEQY | 13 | TRBV27
ASSARTGWTDTQY | 13 | TRBV25-1
ASSFDRIPYEQY | 12 | TRBV7-9
AWRTEQGTGYT | 11 | TRBV30
ASSVGGRARDEQF | 13 | TRBV19
ASSELRAGELF | 11 | TRBV2
AGSGTGGCGYT | 11 | TRBV30
ASSLGVGQGYGDTQY | 15 | TRBV7-7
ASADIRGRGDTQY | 13 | TRBV14
ASSEARGGNEKLF | 13 | TRBV2
ASSVGAGWNTEAF | 13 | TRBV9
ASSFTGTYNEQF | 12 | TRBV5-1
ASSVARGSLGGYT | 13 | TRBV9
ASSQAISYEQY | 11 | TRBV2
ASSLDSLAGMYNEQF | 15 | TRBV5-4
ATSRDRGSEQY | 11 | TRBV15
ASSFRRVQGAYNEQF | 15 | TRBV5-1
SVVLLAGQAF | 10 | TRBV29-1
ASSNRVLSGNTIY | 13 | TRBV2
SVRTSGKETQY | 11 | TRBV29-1
ASSLAQGAKNIQY | 13 | TRBV7-6
ASRPNTGTSSEQF | 13 | TRBV2
ASSPTQGETQY | 11 | TRBV18
ASSQEGTGGSQETQY | 15 | TRBV4-1
ASSPSGGAYTEAF | 13 | TRBV5-1
ASSLWGQGQETQY | 13 | TRBV27
ASSPLGTSGRRNEQY | 15 | TRBV28
ASSLAGAAYEQY | 12 | TRBV5-4
ASRPGGVETEAF | 12 | TRBV5-1
ATQDRSTDTQY | 11 | TRBV7-9
ASSENRGFLMIEKLF | 15 | TRBV4-1
AWRETGSSGNTIY | 13 | TRBV30
ASLNPPLGTDTQY | 13 | TRBV6-1
AWSRELNTEAF | 11 | TRBV30
ASSPEGVGAYEQY | 13 | TRBV27
ASSPYNGQGRNQPQH | 15 | TRBV7-2